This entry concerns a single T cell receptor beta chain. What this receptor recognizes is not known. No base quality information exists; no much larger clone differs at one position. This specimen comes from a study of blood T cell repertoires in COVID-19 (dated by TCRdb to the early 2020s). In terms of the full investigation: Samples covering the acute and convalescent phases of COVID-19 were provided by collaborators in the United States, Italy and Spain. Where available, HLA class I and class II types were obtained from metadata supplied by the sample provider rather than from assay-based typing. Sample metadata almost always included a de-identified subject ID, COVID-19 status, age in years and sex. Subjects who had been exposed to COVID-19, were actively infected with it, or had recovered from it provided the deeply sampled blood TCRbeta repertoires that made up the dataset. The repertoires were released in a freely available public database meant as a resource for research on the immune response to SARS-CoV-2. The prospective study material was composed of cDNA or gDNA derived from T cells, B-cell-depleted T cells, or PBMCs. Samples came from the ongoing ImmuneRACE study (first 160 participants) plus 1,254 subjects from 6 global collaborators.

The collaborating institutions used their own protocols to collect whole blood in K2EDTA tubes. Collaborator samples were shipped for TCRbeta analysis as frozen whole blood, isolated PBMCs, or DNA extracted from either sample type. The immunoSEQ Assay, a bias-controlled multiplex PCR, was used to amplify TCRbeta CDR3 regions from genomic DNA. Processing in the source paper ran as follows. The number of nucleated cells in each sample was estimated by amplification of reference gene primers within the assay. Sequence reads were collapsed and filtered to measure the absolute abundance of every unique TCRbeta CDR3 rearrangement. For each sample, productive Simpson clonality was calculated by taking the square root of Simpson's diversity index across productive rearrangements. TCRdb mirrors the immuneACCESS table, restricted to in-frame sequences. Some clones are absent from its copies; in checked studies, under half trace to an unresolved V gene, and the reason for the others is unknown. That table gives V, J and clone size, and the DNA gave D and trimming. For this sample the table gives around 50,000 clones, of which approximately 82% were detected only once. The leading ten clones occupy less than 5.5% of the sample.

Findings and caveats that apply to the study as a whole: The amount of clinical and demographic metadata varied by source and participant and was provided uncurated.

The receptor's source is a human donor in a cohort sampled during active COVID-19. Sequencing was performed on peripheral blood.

The CDR3 sequence is CASRRTAGELFF. The DNA sequence is as follows: TGTGCCAGCAGACGGACAGCCGGGGAGCTGTTTTTT. This chain joins TRBV9 to TRBJ2-2, and the D gene may be TRBD1, 6 bases matching. Between the V and J ends, shortened by 5 bases and 6 bases respectively, the junction contains 8 bases. Via the germline V gene, CDR1 is SGDLS and CDR2 YYNGEE. CDR3 length: 12 amino acids, cysteine to phenylalanine. Kept here is only the CDR3 DNA, which spans 36 bases and is read in frame from base 1. Beyond the CDR3, the reference TRBV9 and TRBJ2-2 genes provide the residues; the full variable domain reads: DSGVTQTPKHLITATGQRVTLRCSPRSGDLSVYWYQQSLDQGLQFLIQYYNGEERAKGNILERFSAQQFPDLHSELNLSSLELGDSALYFCASRRTAGELFFGEGSRLTVL.